Below, 20 T cell receptor beta chains from the same sample are listed, as sequenced in a study of T cells after yellow fever vaccination. TCRdb redid the calling of the 5' RACE reads with MiXCR, one entry per CDR3 protein. The table records around 46,000 distinct CDR3 sequences, roughly 6.4% of them present only once. The sequencing used CD8+ T cells not binding an NS4B(214-222) dextramer, sorted from PBMCs, collected 45 days after the yellow fever booster vaccination. The receptors stem from a man aged 25-45 years who received the YFV17D yellow fever vaccine.

At least ten counts were recorded for this clonotype. The chain links TRBV29-1 to TRBJ2-1; D gene uncertain. The CDR3 is made up of 13 amino acids. Germline V gene data show CDR1 as SQVTM and CDR2 as ANQGSEA. V was trimmed by 7 bases and J by 5 bases, leaving 15 bases between them. The CDR3 loop is CSGPGPPDNEQFF. For the CDR3, the DNA is TGCAGCGGCCCCGGGCCACCAGACAATGAGCAGTTCTTC.

This clonotype was seen at least ten times. The chain recombines TRBV7-9 with TRBJ1-4; 11 positions match TRBD1. Germline CDR1 and CDR2: SEHNR and FQNEAQ (reference sequence). After removal of 5 bases from V and 2 bases from J, the junction contained 4 bases not matched to a gene. The CDR3 sequence is 16 residues long. The CDR3: CASSQDRGPTNEKLFF. Here the CDR3 DNA reads TGTGCCAGCAGCCAGGACAGGGGGCCGACTAATGAAAAACTGTTTTTT.

In its sample, this clonotype was seen a few times. CDR3 DNA sequence: TGTGCCAGCAGCTTAGGGGGACTAGCTCCTGGGGCCAACGTCCTGACTTTC. Protein: CASSLGGLAPGANVLTF. This chain links TRBV7-6 with TRBJ2-6; the match to TRBD2 covers 9 bases. Germline loops: CDR1 SGHVS, CDR2 FNYEAQ. V shed 1 base and J 2 bases; nucleotides not matched to a gene: 3. The CDR3 sequence is 17 residues long.

This clonotype was recorded many times. This chain uses TRBV6-5 with TRBJ2-2; D possibly matches TRBD1 or TRBD2 (6 bases each). The V gene lost 5 bases and the J gene lost 9 bases, with 10 bases spanning the gap. The CDR3 length is 12 residues. CDR1 and CDR2 from the germline V gene are MNHEY and SVGAGI. CDR3 bases: TGTGCCAGCAGTACGGGGGCGCGGGAGCTGTTTTTT. Translated, it gives CASSTGARELFF.

This clonotype was observed many times. The genes are TRBV20-1 and TRBJ2-1; D might be TRBD1 (7 bases). CDR3 size: 14 residues. Trimming pared 6 bases from V and 8 bases from J, leaving 20 bases between. The germline V gene encodes CDR1 DFQATT and CDR2 SNEGSKA (reference sequence). The CDR3 DNA reads as TGCAGTGCCGCGGGGCAGGGGGTTTACGATGAGCAGTTCTTC. It specifies CSAAGQGVYDEQFF.

To note about this clonotype: This may be a read error: a much more frequent sequence differs by one nucleotide. CDR3 protein: CGSSLANSGRWNEQFF. DNA of the CDR3: TGTGGCAGCAGCTTGGCCAACAGCGGACGATGGAATGAGCAGTTCTTC. The chain has TRBV5-6 and TRBJ2-1; a weak D match, TRBD2 (5 bases). Germline V CDR1 and CDR2: SGHDT, YYEEEE. The CDR3 sequence is 16 residues long. Combining the CDR3 with reference TRBV5-6 and TRBJ2-1 gives the whole variable domain DAGVTQSPTHLIKTRGQQVTLRCSPKSGHDTVSWYQQALGQGPQFIFQYYEEEERQRGNFPDRFSGHQFPNYSSELNVNALLLGDSALYLCGSSLANSGRWNEQFFGPGTRLTVL.

This clonotype was counted ten times or more. The rearrangement uses TRBV20-1 and TRBJ2-2, with unresolved D. Germline CDR1 DFQATT, CDR2 SNEGSKA (reference sequence). V was trimmed by 1 base and J by 3 bases, leaving 3 bases between them. CDR3 size: 12 residues. CDR3 nucleotide sequence: TGCAGTGCTAGAGTTGACACCGGGGAGCTGTTTTTT. It specifies CSARVDTGELFF.

As to this clonotype: This may be a read error, as it is one base from a much larger clone. The chain links TRBV9 to TRBJ1-1, with D perhaps TRBD1 (5 bases). V was cut by 0 bases and J by 4 bases, with 10 bases left in between. The CDR3 is 14 amino acids. CDR1 and CDR2 from the germline V gene are SGDLS and YYNGEE. The CDR3: CASSVDPGCTEAFF. CDR3 DNA: TGTGCCAGCAGCGTAGATCCAGGGTGCACTGAAGCTTTCTTT. Variable domain in full (rest from reference TRBV9 and TRBJ1-1): DSGVTQTPKHLITATGQRVTLRCSPRSGDLSVYWYQQSLDQGLQFLIQYYNGEERAKGNILERFSAQQFPDLHSELNLSSLELGDSALYFCASSVDPGCTEAFFGQGTRLTVV.

This clonotype has a count of ten or more. The junction shows a germline mismatch at one end, possibly a read error. The V call is TRBV29-1, the J call TRBJ2-3, with D uncertain. Germline V CDR1 and CDR2: SQVTM, ANQGSEA. The CDR3 totals 10 residues. The CDR3: CRVEKDTQYF. CDR3 nucleotides: TGCAGGGTTGAAAAAGATACGCAGTATTTT.

This clonotype has at least ten counts. This chain uses TRBV5-1 with TRBJ2-1; D unclear. The CDR3 loop spans 13 amino acids. Trimming took 3 bases from V and 6 from J, leaving 10 bases between them. Germline CDR1 is SGHRS and CDR2 is YFSETQ. CDR3 in DNA: TGCGCCAGCAGCTACCCAGACCGCAATGAGCAGTTCTTC. It encodes CASSYPDRNEQFF.

This chain links TRBV20-1 with TRBJ2-3, with D maybe TRBD1 (5 bases). This CDR3 is 15 amino acids long. The V gene's germline CDR1 is DFQATT and CDR2 SNEGSKA (reference sequence). Between the trimmed V and J ends, which lost 6 bases and 4 bases, there was a span of 20 bases. In nucleotides, the CDR3 is TGCAGTGCCCGCATCAACAGGTTTTTCGCAGATACGCAGTATTTT. This encodes CSARINRFFADTQYF.

A few counts support this clonotype. The V gene is TRBV5-4, the J gene TRBJ2-7; 7 nucleotides line up with TRBD1. Germline V gives CDR1 SGHNT, CDR2 YYREEE (reference sequence). There are 17 residues in the CDR3. V was pared by 4 bases and J by 3 bases, with 16 bases of the junction left unmatched. CDR3 loop: CASSPRGLGTEDYEQYF. The CDR3, as DNA: TGTGCCAGCAGCCCCCGCGGTTTAGGGACAGAGGACTACGAGCAGTACTTC.

This clonotype was counted ten times or more. The chain uses TRBV7-6 and TRBJ2-3, with D possibly matching TRBD1 (6 bases). CDR1 is SGHVS, CDR2 FNYEAQ, per germline. CDR3 length equals 17 residues. Trimming left V 5 bases short and J 0 bases short, with 18 bases between. CDR3 sequence: CASSQVPPDSSTDTQYF. As DNA, the CDR3 is TGTGCCAGCAGCCAGGTCCCCCCGGACAGTAGCACAGATACGCAGTATTTT.

This clonotype has ten or more counts. The chain uses TRBV21-1 and TRBJ2-7; the D segment call TRBD1 is taken from the table without a DNA check. TRBV21-1 corresponds to a pseudogene. The CDR3 is 14 residues long. CDR3: CASTRTRLTYEQYF. CDR3 DNA: TGTGCCAGCACCCGGACACGGTTAACCTACGAGCAGTACTTC.

The chain joins TRBV15 to TRBJ1-1; D not certain. Trimming took 5 bases from V and 1 from J, leaving 8 bases between them. The CDR3 consists of 13 residues. Germline V gene data show CDR1 as LNHNV and CDR2 as YYDKDF (reference sequence). CDR3: CATSPEGNTEAFF. CDR3 nucleotide sequence: TGTGCCACCAGCCCTGAGGGGAACACTGAAGCTTTCTTT.

In its sample, this clonotype was seen many times. CDR3 sequence (DNA): TGTGCCAGCAACCCAGGGGGAAATGAGCAGTTCTTC. It codes for CASNPGGNEQFF. The genes are TRBV7-9 and TRBJ2-1, with TRBD1 identical over 7 bases. Germline lookup yields CDR1 SEHNR and CDR2 FQNEAQ (reference sequence). The CDR3 totals 12 residues. Trimming took 7 bases from V and 7 from J; bases not matched to a gene: 4.

This clonotype was detected ten times or more. V gene TRBV12-3 or TRBV12-4 combines with J gene TRBJ2-1; weak D call: TRBD2 (6 bases). This CDR3 has 16 residues. The ends were cut back, 1 base at V and 2 bases at J, with 12 bases in the middle. Here the CDR3 reads CASSLGQGGPYNEQFF. The DNA of the CDR3 is TGTGCCAGCAGTTTAGGCCAGGGAGGCCCCTACAATGAGCAGTTCTTC.

This clonotype has a count of ten or more. The chain employs TRBV29-1 and TRBJ2-1; 8 bases line up with TRBD1. The CDR3 totals 16 residues. Trimming took 2 bases from V and 4 from J; bases not matched to a gene: 10. Looked up from germline, CDR1 is SQVTM and CDR2 is ANQGSEA. CDR3 sequence (DNA): TGCAGCGTTGAAACAGGGGGAGAAGCATTATACAATGAGCAGTTCTTC. It encodes CSVETGGEALYNEQFF.

The chain is built from TRBV30 and TRBJ2-5, with D uncertain. The germline V gene has CDR1 GTSNPN and CDR2 SVGIG (reference sequence). Trimming removed 5 bases from V and 8 bases from J, with 12 bases in between. CDR3 length: 11 residues. This CDR3 is CAWELWETQYF. In DNA form, the CDR3 reads TGTGCCTGGGAGCTCTGGGAAACCCAGTACTTC.

This clonotype was observed once. The genes are TRBV28 and TRBJ2-7; the D gene is possibly TRBD1 (6 bases). Trimming cost V 2 bases and J 2 bases, with 10 bases left between them. This CDR3 comprises 14 residues. Germline loops: CDR1 MDHEN, CDR2 SYDVKM. This CDR3 is CASSLRQGPYEQYF. In nucleotides, the CDR3 is TGTGCCAGCAGTTTAAGGCAGGGGCCCTACGAGCAGTACTTC. Full variable domain (rest looked up from reference TRBV28 and TRBJ2-7): DVKVTQSSRYLVKRTGEKVFLECVQDMDHENMFWYRQDPGLGLRLIYFSYDVKMKEKGDIPEGYSVSREKKERFSLILESASTNQTSMYLCASSLRQGPYEQYFGPGTRLTVT.